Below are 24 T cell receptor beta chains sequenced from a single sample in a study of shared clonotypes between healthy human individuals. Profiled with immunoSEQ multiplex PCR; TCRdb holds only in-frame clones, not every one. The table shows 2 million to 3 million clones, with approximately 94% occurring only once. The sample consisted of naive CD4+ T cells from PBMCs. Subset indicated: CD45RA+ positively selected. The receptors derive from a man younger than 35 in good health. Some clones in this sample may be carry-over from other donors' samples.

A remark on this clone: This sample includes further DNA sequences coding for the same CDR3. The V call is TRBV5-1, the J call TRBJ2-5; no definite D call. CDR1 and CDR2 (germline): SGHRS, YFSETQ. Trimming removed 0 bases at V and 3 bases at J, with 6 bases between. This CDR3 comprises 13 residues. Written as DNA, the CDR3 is TGCGCCAGCAGCTTGGCCCCGGAAGAGACCCAGTACTTC. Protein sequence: CASSLAPEETQYF.

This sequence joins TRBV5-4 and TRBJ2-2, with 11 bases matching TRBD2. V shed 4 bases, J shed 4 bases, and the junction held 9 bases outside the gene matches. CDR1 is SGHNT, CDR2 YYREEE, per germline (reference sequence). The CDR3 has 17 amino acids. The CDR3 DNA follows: TGTGCCAGCAGCCAAGGAGGGACTAGCGGCTTCACCGGGGAGCTGTTTTTT. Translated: CASSQGGTSGFTGELFF.

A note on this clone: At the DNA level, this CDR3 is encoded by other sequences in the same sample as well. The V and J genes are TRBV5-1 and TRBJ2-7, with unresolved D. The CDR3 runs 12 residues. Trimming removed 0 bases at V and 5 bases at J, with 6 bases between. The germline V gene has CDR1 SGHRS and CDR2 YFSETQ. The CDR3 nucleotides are TGCGCCAGCAGCTTGGAGGGCAACGAGCAGTACTTC. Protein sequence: CASSLEGNEQYF. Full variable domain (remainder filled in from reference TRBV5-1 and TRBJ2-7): KAGVTQTPRYLIKTRGQQVTLSCSPISGHRSVSWYQQTPGQGLQFLFEYFSETQRNKGNFPGRFSGRQFSNSRSEMNVSTLELGDSALYLCASSLEGNEQYFGPGTRLTVT.

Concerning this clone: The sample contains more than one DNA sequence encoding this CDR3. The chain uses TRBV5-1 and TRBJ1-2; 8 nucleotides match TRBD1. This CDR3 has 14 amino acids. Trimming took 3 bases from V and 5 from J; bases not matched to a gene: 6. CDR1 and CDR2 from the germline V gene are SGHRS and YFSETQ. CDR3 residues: CASSSGQGAYGYTF. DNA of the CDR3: TGCGCCAGCAGCTCGGGGCAGGGGGCATATGGCTACACCTTC.

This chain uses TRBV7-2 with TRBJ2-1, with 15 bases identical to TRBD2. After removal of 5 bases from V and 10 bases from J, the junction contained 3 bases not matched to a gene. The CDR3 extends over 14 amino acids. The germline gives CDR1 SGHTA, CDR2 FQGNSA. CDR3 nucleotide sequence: TGTGCCAGCAGCCGGGGACTAGCGGGAGGAGAGCAGTTCTTC. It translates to CASSRGLAGGEQFF.

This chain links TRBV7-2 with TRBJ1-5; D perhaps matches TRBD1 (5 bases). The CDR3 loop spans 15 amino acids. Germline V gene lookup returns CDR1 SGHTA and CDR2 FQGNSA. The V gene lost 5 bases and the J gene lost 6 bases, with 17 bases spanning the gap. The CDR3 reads CASSPGGWSSQPQHF. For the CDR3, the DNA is TGTGCCAGCAGCCCGGGGGGGTGGTCCAGTCAGCCCCAGCATTTT.

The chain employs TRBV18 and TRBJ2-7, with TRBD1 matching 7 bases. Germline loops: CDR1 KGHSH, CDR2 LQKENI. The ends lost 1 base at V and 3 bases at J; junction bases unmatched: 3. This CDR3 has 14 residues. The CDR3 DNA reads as TGTGCCAGCTCACCACAGGGACAGCTCTACGAGCAGTACTTC. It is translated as CASSPQGQLYEQYF.

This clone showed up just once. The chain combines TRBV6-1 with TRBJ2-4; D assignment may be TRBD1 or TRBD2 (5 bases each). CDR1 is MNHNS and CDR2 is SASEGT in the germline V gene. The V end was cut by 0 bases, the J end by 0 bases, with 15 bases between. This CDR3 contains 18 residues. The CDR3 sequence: CASSEASWAGTAKNIQYF. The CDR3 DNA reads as TGTGCCAGCAGTGAAGCTTCTTGGGCAGGGACAGCCAAAAACATTCAGTACTTC.

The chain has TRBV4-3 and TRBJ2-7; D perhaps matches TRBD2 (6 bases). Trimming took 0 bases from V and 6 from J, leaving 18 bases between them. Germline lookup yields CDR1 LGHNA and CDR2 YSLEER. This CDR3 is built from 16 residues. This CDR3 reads CASSQDTSAGRFEQYF. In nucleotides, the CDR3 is TGCGCCAGCAGCCAAGACACATCCGCGGGGCGGTTCGAGCAGTACTTC.

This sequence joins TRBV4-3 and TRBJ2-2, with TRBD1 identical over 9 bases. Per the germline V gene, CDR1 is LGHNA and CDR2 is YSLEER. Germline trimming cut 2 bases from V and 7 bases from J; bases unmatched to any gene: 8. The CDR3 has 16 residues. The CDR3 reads CASSQQHVTGGGELFF. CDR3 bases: TGCGCCAGCAGCCAACAACACGTGACAGGGGGCGGGGAGCTGTTTTTT.

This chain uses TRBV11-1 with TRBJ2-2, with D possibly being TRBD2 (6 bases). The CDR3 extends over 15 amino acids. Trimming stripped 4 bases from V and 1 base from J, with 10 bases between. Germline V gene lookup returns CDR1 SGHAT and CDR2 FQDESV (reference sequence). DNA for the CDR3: TGTGCCAGCAGCTCTTGGGGACTGAACACCGGGGAGCTGTTTTTT. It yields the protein CASSSWGLNTGELFF.

In DNA form, the CDR3 reads TGTGCCAGCAGCTTAGGCCCGGGGTACCCCACTATTGGCTACACCTTC. Protein: CASSLGPGYPTIGYTF. The rearrangement links TRBV7-9 to TRBJ1-2; D unclear. The CDR3 runs to 16 residues. Germline loops: CDR1 SEHNR, CDR2 FQNEAQ (reference sequence). V gave up 1 base and J gave up 7 bases, with 19 bases separating them.

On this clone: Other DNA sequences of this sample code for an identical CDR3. CDR3 nucleotides: TGTGCCAGCAGTTTATGGGGGGGCAATCAGCCCCAGCATTTT. Its protein product is CASSLWGGNQPQHF. This chain connects TRBV28 to TRBJ1-5, with D tentatively TRBD1 (5 bases). The V end was cut by 0 bases, the J end by 2 bases, with 5 bases between. The V gene's germline CDR1 is MDHEN and CDR2 SYDVKM. The CDR3 is 14 residues long.

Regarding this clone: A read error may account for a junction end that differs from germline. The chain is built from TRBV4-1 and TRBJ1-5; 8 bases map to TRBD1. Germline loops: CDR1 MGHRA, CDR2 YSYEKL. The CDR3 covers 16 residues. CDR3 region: CVSKPGWTGTGQPQHF. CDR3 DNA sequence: TGCGTCAGCAAACCGGGCTGGACAGGGACCGGTCAGCCCCAGCATTTT.

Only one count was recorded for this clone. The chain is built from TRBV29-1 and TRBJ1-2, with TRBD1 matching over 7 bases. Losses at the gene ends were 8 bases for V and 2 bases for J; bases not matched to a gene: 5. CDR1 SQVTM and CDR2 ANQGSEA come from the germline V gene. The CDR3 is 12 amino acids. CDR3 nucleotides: TGCAGCATAGGACAGGAGAACTATGGCTACACCTTC. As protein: CSIGQENYGYTF.

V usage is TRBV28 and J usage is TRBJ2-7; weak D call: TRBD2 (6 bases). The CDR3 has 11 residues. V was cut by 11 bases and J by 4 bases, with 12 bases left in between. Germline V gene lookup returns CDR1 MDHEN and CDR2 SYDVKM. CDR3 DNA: TGTGCCGCGGGGCGGTTTTACGAGCAGTACTTC. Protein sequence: CAAGRFYEQYF.

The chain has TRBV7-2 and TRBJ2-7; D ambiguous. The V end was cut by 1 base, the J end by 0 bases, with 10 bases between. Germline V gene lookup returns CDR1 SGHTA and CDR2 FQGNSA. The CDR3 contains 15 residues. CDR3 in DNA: TGTGCCAGCAGCTTAGATGGTCCGAGCTCCTACGAGCAGTACTTC. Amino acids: CASSLDGPSSYEQYF.

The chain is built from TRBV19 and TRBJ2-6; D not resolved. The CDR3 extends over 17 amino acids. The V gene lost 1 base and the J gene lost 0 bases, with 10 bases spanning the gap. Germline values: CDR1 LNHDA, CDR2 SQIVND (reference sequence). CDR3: CASSIVFSGSGANVLTF. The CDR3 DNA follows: TGTGCCAGTAGTATAGTGTTTTCGGGCTCTGGGGCCAACGTCCTGACTTTC.

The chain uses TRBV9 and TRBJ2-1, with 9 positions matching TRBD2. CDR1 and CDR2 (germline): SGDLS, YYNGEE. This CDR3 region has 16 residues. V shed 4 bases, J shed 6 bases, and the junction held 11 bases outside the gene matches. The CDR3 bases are TGTGCCAGCAGCTCTCAGGGAGGACTAGCGTCCAATGAGCAGTTCTTC. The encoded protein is CASSSQGGLASNEQFF.

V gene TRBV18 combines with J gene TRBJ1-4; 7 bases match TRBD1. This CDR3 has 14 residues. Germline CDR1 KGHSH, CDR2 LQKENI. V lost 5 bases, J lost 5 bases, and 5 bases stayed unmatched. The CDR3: CASSRGQQNEKLFF. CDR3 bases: TGTGCCAGCTCAAGGGGACAGCAAAATGAAAAACTGTTTTTT.

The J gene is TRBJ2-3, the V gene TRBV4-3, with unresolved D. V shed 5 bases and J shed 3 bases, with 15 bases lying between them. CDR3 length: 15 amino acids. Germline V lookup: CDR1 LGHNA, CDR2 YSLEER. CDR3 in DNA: TGCGCCAGCAGCTACGCGCTAGATGGAACAGATACGCAGTATTTT. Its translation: CASSYALDGTDTQYF.

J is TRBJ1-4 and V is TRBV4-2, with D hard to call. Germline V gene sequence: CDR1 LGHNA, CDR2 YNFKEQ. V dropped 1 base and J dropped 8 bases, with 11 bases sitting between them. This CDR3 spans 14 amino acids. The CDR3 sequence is CASSQGAGTEKLFF. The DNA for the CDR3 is TGTGCCAGCAGCCAAGGGGCAGGCACGGAAAAACTGTTTTTT.

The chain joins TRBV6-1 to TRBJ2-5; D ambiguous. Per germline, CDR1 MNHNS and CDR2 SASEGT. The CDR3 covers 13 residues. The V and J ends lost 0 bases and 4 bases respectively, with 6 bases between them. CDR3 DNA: TGTGCCAGCAGTGAAGCGGCAGCAGAGACCCAGTACTTC. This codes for CASSEAAAETQYF.

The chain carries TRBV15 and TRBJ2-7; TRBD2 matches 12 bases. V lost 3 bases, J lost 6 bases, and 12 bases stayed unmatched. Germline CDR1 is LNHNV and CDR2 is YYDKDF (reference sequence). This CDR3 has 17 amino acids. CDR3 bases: TGTGCCACCAGCAGGGGATCGACTAGCGGGAGAGACAGCGAGCAGTACTTC. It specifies CATSRGSTSGRDSEQYF.